This T cell receptor (beta chain) was retrieved from a study of cytomegalovirus exposure and HLA in healthy donors. Overall study results and limits: In an earlier analysis, most TCR beta V segments were productive about 87% or about 30% of the time. Only CMV serostatus was available as immune exposure information. A likely sequencing artifact accounted for one observed cluster of highly shared sequence variants.

This clone was recorded only once. As yet, its antigen is unknown. Germline trimming cut 4 bases from V and 8 bases from J; bases unmatched to any gene: 10. The CDR3 extends over 15 amino acids. CDR1 LNHNV and CDR2 YYDKDF come from the germline V gene (reference sequence). PCR used 60 Vbeta primers and 13 Jbeta primers. Sequencing was performed with immunoSEQ multiplex PCR; in TCRdb, only in-frame clones are kept and a portion is missing. The table has hundreds of thousands of clones, roughly 80% seen once; the top ten hold nearly 6%. V is TRBV15 and J is TRBJ2-1; TRBD2 matches 8 bases. The sequencing input was PBMCs. The sequence was obtained from a man between 40 and 49 years old in good health and CMV-seropositive. The CDR3 bases are TGTGCCACCAGCAATAGCGGGACCGCTACAGATGAGCAGTTCTTC. Its translation: CATSNSGTATDEQFF.